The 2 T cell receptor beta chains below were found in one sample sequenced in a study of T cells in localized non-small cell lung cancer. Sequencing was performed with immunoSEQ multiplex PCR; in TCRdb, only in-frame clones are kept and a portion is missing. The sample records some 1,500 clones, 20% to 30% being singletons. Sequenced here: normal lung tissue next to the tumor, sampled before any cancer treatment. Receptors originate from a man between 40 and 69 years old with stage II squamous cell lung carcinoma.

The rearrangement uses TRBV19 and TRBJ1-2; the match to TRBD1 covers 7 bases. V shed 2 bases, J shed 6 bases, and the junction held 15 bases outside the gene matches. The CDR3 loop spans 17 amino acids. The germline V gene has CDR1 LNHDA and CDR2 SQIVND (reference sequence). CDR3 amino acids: CASSIRSVAGGRHGYTF. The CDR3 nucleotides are TGTGCCAGTAGTATAAGGTCGGTTGCAGGGGGAAGACATGGCTACACCTTC.

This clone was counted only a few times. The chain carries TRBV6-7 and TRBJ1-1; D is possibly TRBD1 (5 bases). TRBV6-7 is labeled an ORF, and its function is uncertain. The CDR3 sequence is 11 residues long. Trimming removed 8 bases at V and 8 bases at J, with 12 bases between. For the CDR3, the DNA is TGTGCCAGCGGCAACGGGGCGGAAGCTTTCTTT. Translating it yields CASGNGAEAFF.